The 23 T cell receptor beta chains in this list originate from one sample, sequenced in a study of cytotoxic CD8 clonotypes in ibrutinib-treated CLL. The data were produced by immunoSEQ multiplex PCR, yet TCRdb's version contains in-frame clones alone and is incomplete. The table shows roughly 220,000 clones, with 70% occurring only once. Sequencing was performed on PBMCs, taken after 12 months of ibrutinib treatment. The receptors originated from a human donor with chronic lymphocytic leukemia.

This clone came up once. V usage is TRBV6-6 and J usage is TRBJ2-3; D remains ambiguous. CDR1 and CDR2 (germline): MNHNY, SVGAGI (reference sequence). The CDR3 sequence is 13 residues long. V lost 4 bases to trimming and J lost 1 base, with 6 bases between them. DNA for the CDR3: TGTGCCAGCAGTTCGGCTGGCACAGATACGCAGTATTTT. Residues: CASSSAGTDTQYF.

This chain links TRBV4-2 with TRBJ2-7, with D possibly called TRBD1 or TRBD2 (5 bases each). The CDR3 sequence is 15 residues long. V dropped 4 bases and J dropped 3 bases, with 16 bases sitting between them. Germline V gene lookup returns CDR1 LGHNA and CDR2 YNFKEQ. The CDR3 reads CASSLVEGPGYEQYF. As DNA, the CDR3 is TGTGCCAGCAGCCTTGTCGAGGGACCGGGCTACGAGCAGTACTTC.

CDR3 amino acids: CASGAGYSNQPQHF. The CDR3 coding sequence is TGTGCCAGCGGAGCAGGGTATAGCAATCAGCCCCAGCATTTT. V is TRBV19 and J is TRBJ1-5; weak D call: TRBD1 (5 bases). The CDR3 loop spans 14 amino acids. Deletions cut 9 bases from V and 0 bases from J, with 12 bases between. CDR1 and CDR2 (germline): LNHDA, SQIVND (reference sequence).

The genes are TRBV30 and TRBJ2-3; 7 bases map to TRBD1. The germline V gene encodes CDR1 GTSNPN and CDR2 SVGIG (reference sequence). The CDR3 spans 15 residues. Trimming at V came to 3 bases and at J to 0 bases, leaving 6 bases not matched to a gene. CDR3 nucleotides: TGTGCCTGGAGCGCCCGGACAGGTAGCACAGATACGCAGTATTTT. Its protein is CAWSARTGSTDTQYF.

This clone was detected a few times. This sequence joins TRBV15 and TRBJ1-6, with D possibly TRBD1 on 5 matching bases. CDR3 length equals 14 residues. Germline CDR1 LNHNV, CDR2 YYDKDF (reference sequence). With 0 bases removed from V and 10 bases from J, the gap between germline ends came to 10 bases. CDR3 residues: CATSRDGGGSPLHF. The CDR3 DNA reads as TGTGCCACCAGCAGAGATGGGGGAGGGTCACCCCTCCACTTT.

The chain joins TRBV2 to TRBJ1-3; the D is unclear. Trimming left V 4 bases short and J 2 bases short, with 9 bases between. The CDR3 runs 14 residues. Germline values: CDR1 SNHLY, CDR2 FYNNEI. The DNA for the CDR3 is TGTGCCAGCAGTGCAGAAGGTACTGGAAACACCATATATTTT. Translating gives CASSAEGTGNTIYF. Drawing the rest from reference TRBV2 and TRBJ1-3, the complete variable domain is EPEVTQTPSHQVTQMGQEVILRCVPISNHLYFYWYRQILGQKVEFLVSFYNNEISEKSEIFDDQFSVERPDGSNFTLKIRSTKLEDSAMYFCASSAEGTGNTIYFGEGSWLTVV.

This sequence joins TRBV2 and TRBJ2-5, with 8 bases fitting TRBD2. V dropped 5 bases and J dropped 4; count of bases not matched to a gene: 3. The length of the CDR3 is 13 residues. Germline CDR1 SNHLY, CDR2 FYNNEI. In DNA form, the CDR3 reads TGTGCCAGCAGTCAAAGCGGGGGAGAGACCCAGTACTTC. Encoded protein: CASSQSGGETQYF.

This clone was detected once. This chain joins TRBV30 and TRBJ1-1; TRBD1 is a possible D gene (5 bases). This CDR3 is 14 amino acids long. Germline V gene sequence: CDR1 GTSNPN, CDR2 SVGIG (reference sequence). V was trimmed by 1 base and J by 1 base, leaving 10 bases between them. CDR3 nucleotides: TGTGCCTGGAGTGAGTACAGGAGGAACACTGAAGCTTTCTTT. This translates into CAWSEYRRNTEAFF.

The V and J genes are TRBV30 and TRBJ1-2; the match to TRBD1 covers 7 bases. Germline V lookup: CDR1 GTSNPN, CDR2 SVGIG (reference sequence). The CDR3 spans 10 residues. The V and J ends lost 8 bases and 9 bases, in that order; junction bases with no gene match: 6. Written as DNA, the CDR3 is TGTGCCCGAAAACAGGGGCGCTACACCTTC. This codes for CARKQGRYTF.

The chain recombines TRBV6-5 with TRBJ2-7; D possibly matches TRBD1 or TRBD2 (5 bases each). Trimming took 5 bases from V and 3 from J, leaving 11 bases between them. The CDR3 is 13 residues long. Germline CDR1 and CDR2: MNHEY and SVGAGI. CDR3 region: CASSRGTNYEQYF. The CDR3, as DNA: TGTGCCAGCAGTAGAGGGACCAACTACGAGCAGTACTTC.

This clone was detected only once. The gene calls are TRBV7-3 and TRBJ2-1; D is perhaps TRBD1 (6 bases). Trimming removed 5 bases from V and 1 base from J, with 12 bases in between. This CDR3 is 15 amino acids long. Germline V gene sequence: CDR1 SGHTA, CDR2 FQGTGA. The CDR3: CASSLQRGSYNEQFF. The CDR3 DNA reads as TGTGCCAGCAGCCTTCAAAGGGGGTCCTACAATGAGCAGTTCTTC.

The chain links TRBV4-1 to TRBJ2-3; D not certain. V was shortened by 1 base and J by 2 bases, with 10 bases between the two germline ends. The CDR3 extends over 15 amino acids. The germline CDR1 and CDR2 sequences are MGHRA and YSYEKL. CDR3 amino acids: CASSQVQQFTDTQYF. The CDR3 region has the DNA TGCGCCAGCAGCCAAGTCCAACAGTTCACAGATACGCAGTATTTT.

This chain joins TRBV7-9 and TRBJ2-7, with D possibly being TRBD1 or TRBD2 (5 bases each). This CDR3 is 13 amino acids long. Trimming pared 4 bases from V and 2 bases from J, leaving 9 bases between. Germline CDR1 and CDR2: SEHNR and FQNEAQ (reference sequence). Here the CDR3 reads CASSWDGPYEQYF. The DNA for the CDR3 is TGTGCCAGCAGCTGGGACGGACCCTACGAGCAGTACTTC. Together with reference TRBV7-9 and TRBJ2-7, the CDR3 gives the full variable domain: DTGVSQNPRHKITKRGQNVTFRCDPISEHNRLYWYRQTLGQGPEFLTYFQNEAQLEKSRLLSDRFSAERPKGSFSTLEIQRTEQGDSAMYLCASSWDGPYEQYFGPGTRLTVT.

The rearrangement links TRBV2 to TRBJ2-2; tentatively, D is TRBD1 (5 bases). Germline-derived CDR1 and CDR2 are SNHLY and FYNNEI. CDR3 length: 15 residues. V lost 4 bases and J 3 bases, leaving 12 bases between the germline ends. In DNA form, the CDR3 reads TGTGCCAGCAGTGTTTCAGGGATGCACACCGGGGAGCTGTTTTTT. Translating it yields CASSVSGMHTGELFF. The full variable domain, completed using reference TRBV2 and TRBJ2-2, is EPEVTQTPSHQVTQMGQEVILRCVPISNHLYFYWYRQILGQKVEFLVSFYNNEISEKSEIFDDQFSVERPDGSNFTLKIRSTKLEDSAMYFCASSVSGMHTGELFFGEGSRLTVL.

This clone was detected a few times. V is TRBV30 and J is TRBJ1-5; D uncertain. Germline assignment: CDR1 GTSNPN and CDR2 SVGIG (reference sequence). V was clipped by 2 bases and J by 0 bases, with 11 bases between them. CDR3 size: 15 residues. The CDR3 sequence: CAWSLGQNSNQPQHF. CDR3 DNA sequence: TGTGCCTGGAGTCTCGGCCAGAATAGCAATCAGCCCCAGCATTTT.

The V and J genes are TRBV6-5 and TRBJ1-2; a possible D gene is TRBD1 (6 bases). The CDR3 spans 14 residues. Germline loops: CDR1 MNHEY, CDR2 SVGAGI. V lost 6 bases to trimming and J lost 7 bases, with 18 bases between them. CDR3 region: CASSYQTGSPGYTF. As DNA, the CDR3 is TGTGCCAGCAGCTATCAAACAGGGTCTCCTGGCTACACCTTC.

As concerns this clone: Other DNA sequences in this sample translate to the same CDR3. The V and J genes are TRBV18 and TRBJ2-3, with 8 bases identical to TRBD2. This CDR3 spans 15 amino acids. The V and J ends lost 2 bases and 3 bases, in that order; junction bases with no gene match: 4. CDR1 is KGHSH, CDR2 LQKENI, per germline. CDR3 protein: CASSPGLAGTDTQYF. DNA of the CDR3: TGTGCCAGCTCACCAGGTTTAGCGGGGACAGATACGCAGTATTTT. Combining the CDR3 with reference TRBV18 and TRBJ2-3 gives the whole variable domain NAGVMQNPRHLVRRRGQEARLRCSPMKGHSHVYWYRQLPEEGLKFMVYLQKENIIDESGMPKERFSAEFPKEGPSILRIQQVVRGDSAAYFCASSPGLAGTDTQYFGPGTRLTVL.

The J gene is TRBJ2-5, the V gene TRBV30, with 7 bases aligning to TRBD1. The V gene's germline CDR1 is GTSNPN and CDR2 SVGIG (reference sequence). V lost 2 bases and J lost 4; bases outside the gene matches: 4. The CDR3 extends over 13 amino acids. CDR3 nucleotide sequence: TGTGCCTGGAGTAACAGGGGCGGAGAGACCCAGTACTTC. Protein sequence: CAWSNRGGETQYF. Using reference TRBV30 and TRBJ2-5 for the parts outside the CDR3, the full variable domain is SQTIHQWPATLVQPVGSPLSLECTVEGTSNPNLYWYRQAAGRGLQLLFYSVGIGQISSEVPQNLSASRPQDRQFILSSKKLLLSDSGFYLCAWSNRGGETQYFGPGTRLLVL.

This clone was counted once. This rearrangement joins TRBV2 to TRBJ2-2, with a tentative D call TRBD2 (6 bases). Between the trimmed V and J ends, which lost 11 bases and 4 bases, there was a span of 14 bases. The CDR3 covers 13 residues. The V gene's germline CDR1 is SNHLY and CDR2 FYNNEI. The CDR3 region is CAGVAVITGELFF. CDR3 nucleotides: TGTGCCGGGGTAGCGGTAATCACCGGGGAGCTGTTTTTT.

V usage is TRBV7-8 and J usage is TRBJ1-2; no clear D gene. V was pared by 2 bases and J by 2 bases, with 3 bases between. Germline CDR1 and CDR2: SGHVS and FQNEAQ. This CDR3 spans 12 amino acids. The CDR3 is CASSLTNYGYTF. In DNA, the CDR3 is TGTGCCAGCAGCTTAACGAACTATGGCTACACCTTC.

The sample holds a few counts of this clone. V is TRBV7-9 and J is TRBJ1-6; D not certain. V lost 3 bases and J lost 9, with 6 bases in between. The germline CDR1 and CDR2 sequences are SEHNR and FQNEAQ (reference sequence). The CDR3 totals 12 residues. CDR3 sequence reads: CASSLRGSPLHF. The DNA for the CDR3 is TGTGCCAGCAGCTTGAGAGGTTCACCCCTCCACTTT.

The CDR3 spells CASSAQGNSVNTEAFF. CDR3 bases: TGCGCCAGCAGCGCTCAAGGGAATTCGGTGAACACTGAAGCTTTCTTT. The V call is TRBV5-1, the J call TRBJ1-1; D uncertain. CDR3 length: 16 amino acids. Germline V gene sequence: CDR1 SGHRS, CDR2 YFSETQ. Trimming removed 4 bases from V and 0 bases from J, with 16 bases in between.

The chain joins TRBV18 to TRBJ2-2, with D perhaps assigned TRBD1 or TRBD2 (5 bases each). V lost 4 bases and J lost 6, with 9 bases in between. The CDR3 covers 13 residues. The germline gives CDR1 KGHSH, CDR2 LQKENI. The CDR3 sequence: CASSLMGAGELFF. Here the CDR3 DNA reads TGTGCCAGCTCACTAATGGGGGCCGGGGAGCTGTTTTTT.